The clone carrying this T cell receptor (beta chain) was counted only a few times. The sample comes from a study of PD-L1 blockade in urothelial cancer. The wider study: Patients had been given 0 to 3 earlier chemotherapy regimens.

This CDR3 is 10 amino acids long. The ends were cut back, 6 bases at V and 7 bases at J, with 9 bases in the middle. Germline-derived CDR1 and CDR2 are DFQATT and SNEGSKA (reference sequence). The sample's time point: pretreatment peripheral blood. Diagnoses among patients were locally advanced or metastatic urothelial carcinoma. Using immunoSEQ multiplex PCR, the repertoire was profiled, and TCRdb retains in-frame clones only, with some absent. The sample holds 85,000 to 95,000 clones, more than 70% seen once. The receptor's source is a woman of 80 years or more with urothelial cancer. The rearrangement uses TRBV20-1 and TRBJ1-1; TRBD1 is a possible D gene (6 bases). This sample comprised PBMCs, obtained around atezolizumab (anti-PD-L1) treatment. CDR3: CSAQGGEAFF. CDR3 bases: TGCAGTGCCCAAGGGGGTGAAGCTTTCTTT.